The text below deals with one T cell receptor beta chain. Its binding antigen is unknown. One base away there is no much larger clone; base qualities are not given. These data come from a study of T cell responses to AZD1222 COVID-19 vaccine (TCRdb year 2021). Regarding the complete study: AZD1222 recipients whose second dose came at about 4 weeks and those whose second dose came at about 12 weeks were combined into one group, since spike-specific TCR depth and breadth did not differ between the two schedules. TCR sequencing was performed for roughly 240 trial participants, of whom 207 were given two doses of AZD1222 and some 26 were given two doses of MenACWY control vaccine. Trial participants were enrolled into age subgroups of 18-55, 56-69 and 70-plus years, which contained approximately 150, 28 and 58 TCR-sequenced participants, respectively. Study-level results and caveats: A significant rise in spike-specific TCR breadth and depth was observed after two AZD1222 doses relative to day 0 and relative to MenACWY recipients. No day 14 peak-response samples were available, so repertoires were characterized only after the peak T cell response. The 56-69-year group was small, and its depth increase did not reach significance, likely because of low power. Participants were mostly white British and included more females than males, and it was suggested by the authors that clonal diversity may have been underestimated. CD4 TCRs associated with the vaccine covered the entire spike protein, and the dominant responses were in regions 160-218 and 743-854. Reportedly, almost half of the unique spike-specific TCRs recognized epitopes lying outside the regions that are mutated in the B.1.351 and B.1.1.7 variants. Conclusions about previously exposed vaccinees were limited because only a handful of AZD1222 recipients were SARS-CoV-2 seropositive at baseline.

The CDR3 regions of human TCRbeta chains were analyzed by immunosequencing. For the original study's pipeline: Repertoire TCRs were matched against a reference library of SARS-CoV-2-specific TCRs generated with the MIRA antigen-specificity platform. Breadth was defined as the fraction of unique TCRs that were SARS-CoV-2-associated, and depth was defined as the fraction of total T cells that were SARS-CoV-2-associated. Using the MIRA data, each spike-specific TCR was assigned both to the spike region to which the TCR was reactive and to a CD4 or CD8 class. Log10-transformed breadth and depth values were compared by one-way ANOVA with Sidak's multiple comparisons tests. The immuneACCESS repertoire file appears here via TCRdb, limited to in-frame rearrangements. These files lack a portion of the clones; in checked studies, under half of the deficit traces to unresolved V genes, and the cause of the others is not known. The DNA gave D and trimming, while V, J and clone size come from that table. The table for this sample lists 150,000 to 190,000 clones; around nine tenths of them were counted only once. 1.5% to 2% of the sample rests with the top ten.

The time point label corresponds to: baseline before first vaccination. Samples from vaccinated people were obtained from the UK trials COV001 and COV002, which included a single-blind randomized controlled phase 2/3 trial of AZD1222 (ChAdOx1 nCoV-19) in healthy adults. Trial participant PBMC samples were collected at day 0 and day 28 after the second dose for TCRbeta chain sequencing. The sequences come from peripheral blood, collected on day 0 of AZD1222 vaccination. The clonotype comes from an adult in good health.

In nucleotide form, the sequence is TGCAGCGTTTTACGGGACCACACAGATACGCAGTATTTT. The translation is CSVLRDHTDTQYF. The chain is encoded by TRBV29-1 joined to TRBJ2-3, with the D assignment possibly TRBD1 or TRBD2, given 5 matching bases for each. The V end loses 5 bases and the J end loses 2 bases, and a stretch of 11 bases separates them. According to the germline V gene, CDR1 reads SQVTM and CDR2 reads ANQGSEA. The cysteine opens and the phenylalanine closes a CDR3 of 13 amino acids. Left in the record is the CDR3 DNA by itself, 39 bases read in frame from the first base.